This T cell receptor (beta chain) was documented in a study of shared clonotypes between healthy human individuals (dated by TCRdb to 2019 to 2021). The study in broad terms: The cohort comprised two women and a few men aged 18 to 49 years. Per donor, three plates each were used for CD4 naive and CD4 memory, two for CD8 naive, and one for CD8 memory. To estimate repertoire size and how much clonotype sharing occurs between individuals, the study deeply sequenced the blood TCR repertoires of several healthy adults. To increase sequencing depth and limit assay-specific biases, TCR repertoire library preparation and sequencing were carried out by different laboratories using diverse techniques. Per donor, leukapheresis produced somewhere between about 0.9 and 9 billion PBMCs.

For the CD8 naive samples, CD45RO-negative cells were positively selected for CCR7, yielding a CD45RA+CCR7+ population from which TemRA cells were excluded. The donors were healthy, HIV-negative adults with no recently reported acute infections or vaccinations. Only Caucasian adults living in Nashville, Tennessee, USA were represented among the donors. Blood was collected by leukapheresis, and PBMCs were isolated by Ficoll-Histopaque density gradient centrifugation and then cryopreserved in liquid nitrogen vapor phase. Analytical flow cytometry was used to check the purity and quantity of each magnetically sorted T cell population. From each sorted fraction, genomic DNA was isolated and quantified by UV absorbance on a Nanodrop 2000c. Using the deep immunoSEQ assay, multiplex PCR amplified TCR CDR3 regions from genomic DNA. Extracted genomic DNA from each cell subset was spread evenly across all wells of several immunoSEQ 96-well plates, with each plate serving as a replicate. For sorted subsets, 150 to 200 ng genomic DNA, equal to tens of thousands of T cell genomes, was loaded into each replicate PCR. Purified libraries were measured with a Qubit 3.0 fluorometer, size-checked on a Bioanalyzer 2100, and measured again with the KAPA Library Quantification kit. Each immunoSEQ 96-well plate was sequenced on its own single-read 150-cycle Illumina NextSeq 550 flow cell. As for how the authors treated the data: Because only junctional sequences without quality scores were contained in the immunoSEQ output, filtering matching that applied to full-length reads could not be performed. Sequences were annotated with PyIR, a Python wrapper for IgBLAST v1.9, using IMGT germline references to assign V/J genes and CDR3. Reads were removed for weak V/J assignments (E-value above 1e-6), missing CDR3, stop codons, out-of-frame junctions, or ambiguous translated residues. V3J clonotypes were defined by identical inferred V gene, J gene, and CDR3 amino acid sequence. Percentage overlap between repertoires was calculated by dividing the number of shared unique clonotypes by the size of the smaller repertoire. RTK rarefaction, the Chao1 estimator, and Recon v2.1 estimates of unobserved clonotypes were used to assess repertoire richness. OLGA was used to compute generation probabilities for all TCRbeta clonotypes that the gDNA method yielded from a handful of donors. Sourced from immuneACCESS, this table was stored by TCRdb with only in-frame sequences that have V and J called. A share of the clones is absent; for the studies checked, an unresolved V gene accounts for under half, and the remainder has no known explanation. The D gene and trimming were derived from the DNA, and the V and J assignments and clone size from that table. The sample has around 2,100,000 clones on record, about 95% of them singletons. Clones ranked in the top ten supply 0.9% to 1.5% of the sample.

V lost 0 bases and J lost 4 bases; the stretch between them is 15 bases long. The germline V gene encodes CDR1 LGHNA and CDR2 YSLEER. There are 16 amino acids in the CDR3, from cysteine to phenylalanine inclusive. Left in the record is the CDR3 DNA by itself, 48 bases read in frame from the first base. In regard to this clone: It lacks a known antigen. Nothing much larger sits one base from this clone, and base qualities are not available.

The research as a whole found: Pairwise subsampling indicated that sequencing depth was expected to affect the degree of clonotype sharing among donors. Naive subsets generally had larger estimated clonotype richness than memory subsets. Clonotypes shared by all four sorted-subset donors showed higher generation probabilities than non-shared clonotypes. Sampling was restricted to blood, and TCR repertoires in tissue are likely to differ from TCR repertoires in blood. Even with the large sequencing depth, rarefaction of the sorted-subset datasets indicated that sequencing was incomplete. Across a few donors, 4.5% to 6.5% of naive CD4, roughly 3.5% of naive CD8, around 2.5% of memory CD4, and 0.4% of memory CD8 clonotypes were shared. The small number of donors limited the genetic and exposure-history diversity represented.

This clonotype was obtained from a man aged 18 to 29 in good health. The specimen was naive CD8+ T cells sorted from blood. The intended sense of this specimen's cell subset or site label: CD45RA+CCR7+. The chain uses TRBV4-3 and TRBJ2-5, with the D assignment possibly TRBD1 or TRBD2, given 5 matching bases for each. The sequenced DNA is TGCGCCAGCAGCCAAGATGATGGGACCGAAGGAGAGACCCAGTACTTC. It encodes CASSQDDGTEGETQYF.